The TCR beta chain described here comes from a study of blood T cell repertoires in COVID-19. Overall study: PBMCs, B-cell-depleted T cells, or T cells provided the cDNA or gDNA that made up the material.

Participants spanned ages roughly 18 to 95 years and resided in some 22 US areas. Each participant's cohort was designated according to participant-reported clinical history. The CDR3 sequence is 15 residues long. Trimming cost V 3 bases and J 5 bases; bases outside gene matches: 10. CDR1 is KGHSH, CDR2 LQKENI, per germline. Authors' processing steps: Amplifying reference gene primers gave estimates of nucleated cell counts. Sequenced by immunoSEQ multiplex PCR; TCRdb stores in-frame clones only, minus some. V and J calls and clone size are copied from that table; D and trimming were computed from the DNA. The data contain roughly 250,000 clones, more than 75% of them singletons.

Sequencing was carried out using PBMCs or T cells enriched from blood (not recorded which). The J gene is TRBJ2-7, the V gene TRBV18; 7 nucleotides line up with TRBD1. This TCR came from a woman aged 40 to 55 with acute COVID-19. CDR3 in DNA: TGTGCCAGCTCACCTACGAGGACAGGTCAGGACGAGCAGTACTTC. Its translation is CASSPTRTGQDEQYF.